This entry concerns a single T cell receptor (beta chain). This clonotype was detected only once. This clone's antigen is unknown. At one end, the junction sequence differs from germline, possibly due to a read error. This sample stems from a study of glioma-infiltrating T cells (dated by TCRdb to 2016 to 2017). Regarding the research as a whole: Glioma tissue, non-neoplastic brain tissue and matched peripheral blood mononuclear cells were used as sources from which TCR alpha- and beta-chain repertoires were sequenced. The paired cohort was made up of three low-grade glioma patients, 7 to 9 primary glioblastoma patients and three non-glioma patients who contributed non-neoplastic brain tissue. To measure how far tissue and blood T-cell populations diverged, each tissue-infiltrating repertoire was compared against the peripheral blood repertoire of the same patient. The full study reports these points: Group comparisons were based on small numbers of patients: three non-neoplastic, three low-grade glioma and about eight glioblastoma patients. VJ-independent divergence between tissue and blood was lower than expected in non-neoplastic patients but higher than expected in all gliomas, particularly low-grade gliomas. Very few CDR3 sequences were shared between tissue and blood, attributed to high CDR3 diversity and limited sampling.

According to the germline V gene, CDR1 reads MNHEY and CDR2 reads SVGEGT. From the cysteine up to the phenylalanine, the CDR3 has a length of 15 residues. This entry keeps only the CDR3 DNA: 45 bases, framed from base 1. TCR alpha and beta CDR3 regions were amplified with the iRepertoire nested amplicon-rescue multiplex PCR (arm-PCR) platform from RNA. For one-step reverse transcription and amplification, roughly 85-400 ng of tissue mRNA or PBMC total RNA was used as input. Following bead purification, Illumina adapters were added by a secondary multiplex PCR, and libraries between 200 and 400 bp were gel-purified. Internal 6-nucleotide barcodes were carried by the libraries and were used for demultiplexing. The libraries were sequenced on an Illumina MiSeq using 2x220 or 2x250 nucleotide paired-end reads. In the source study's methods: Paired reads were merged using FLASH 1.2.11 and were aligned to the GRCh37 human genome using BWA-MEM, after which TRA and TRB reads were extracted. An IMGT-derived reference of cassette sequences and CDR3 motifs, with pseudogenes included, was used for V and J assignment. Reads were translated in three frames, and productive CDR3s were defined by a C…FGXG motif without stop codons. Clonotypes were defined as unique combinations of V-J cassette pair and CDR3 amino acid sequence. Reads were filtered by Hamming distance, thresholded by each sample's sequence error rate in mapped regions. In-frame beta chains were kept once TCRdb had trimmed the public reads at Q25 with fastp and called clones with MiXCR. Every distinct CDR3 protein forms one entry, paired with its most common genes and DNA. In this record, the V and J calls reflect TCRdb's handling and not the investigators' own analysis. The sample records over 140,000 distinct CDR3 sequences, roughly two fifths of which are singletons. The biggest ten clones account for roughly 20% of the sample.

The chain was built from TRBV6-2 or TRBV6-3 and TRBJ1-5, with the D gene uncertain. The sample consisted of glioma tissue, nonneoplastic brain tissue, or PBMCs (not recorded which). This TCR derives from a human donor with low-grade glioma or glioblastoma, undergoing nonglioma brain surgery, or in good health (not recorded which). The CDR3 has the sequence CASSRKVYSNQPQHF. The DNA is as follows: TGTGCCAGCAGCAGAAAGGTCTATAGCAATCAGCCCCAGCACTTT.